This T cell receptor beta chain was observed in a study of spatial heterogeneity in lung cancer. Findings and caveats of the study: Follow-up blood showed ubiquitous expanded tumor TCRs less than blood at resection did.

Each CDR3 protein gets one entry after TCRdb re-called the 5' RACE reads with MiXCR. Counted here are over 9,500 distinct CDR3 sequences, around 3.5% occurring once; the ten biggest clones make up less than 65%. The V and J ends lost 7 bases and 1 base, in that order; junction bases with no gene match: 5. CDR1 and CDR2 from the germline V gene are MDHEN and SYDVKM. The CDR3 runs 14 residues. This clonotype has ten or more counts. Its antigen is unknown. Because this beta chain is a stray read in a library intended to capture alpha chains, its abundance should not be given much weight. Time point defined: sample taken at primary tumor resection. Unsorted tumor, nontumor lung tissue or cryopreserved PBMC supplied the whole RNA. The donors were more than 70 patients with non-small cell lung cancer that was early-stage and untreated.

The sample was PBMCs, taken at surgery. The J gene is TRBJ2-3, the V gene TRBV28; 7 positions match TRBD2. The clonotype was recovered from a female donor with early-stage non-small cell lung cancer. The CDR3 nucleotides read TGTGCCAGCAAACCCCGGGGGGGCACAGATACGCAGTATTTT. Its translation: CASKPRGGTDTQYF. Full variable domain (rest looked up from reference TRBV28 and TRBJ2-3): DVKVTQSSRYLVKRTGEKVFLECVQDMDHENMFWYRQDPGLGLRLIYFSYDVKMKEKGDIPEGYSVSREKKERFSLILESASTNQTSMYLCASKPRGGTDTQYFGPGTRLTVL.